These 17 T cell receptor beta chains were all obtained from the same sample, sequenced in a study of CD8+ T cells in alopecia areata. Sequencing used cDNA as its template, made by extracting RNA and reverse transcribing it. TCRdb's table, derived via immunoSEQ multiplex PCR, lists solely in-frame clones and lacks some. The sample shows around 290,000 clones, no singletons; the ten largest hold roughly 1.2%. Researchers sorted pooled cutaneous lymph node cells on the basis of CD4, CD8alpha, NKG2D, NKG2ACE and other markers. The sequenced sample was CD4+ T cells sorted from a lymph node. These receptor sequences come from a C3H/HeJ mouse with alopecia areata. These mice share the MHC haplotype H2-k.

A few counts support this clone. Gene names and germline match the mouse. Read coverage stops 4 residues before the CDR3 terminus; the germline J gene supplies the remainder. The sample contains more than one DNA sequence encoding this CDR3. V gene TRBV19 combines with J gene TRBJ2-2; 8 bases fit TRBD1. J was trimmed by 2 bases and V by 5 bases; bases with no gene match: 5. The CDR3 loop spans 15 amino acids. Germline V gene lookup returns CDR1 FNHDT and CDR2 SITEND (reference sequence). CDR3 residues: CASRSQGANTGQLYF. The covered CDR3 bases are TGTGCCAGCAGGTCTCAGGGGGCTAACACCGGG.

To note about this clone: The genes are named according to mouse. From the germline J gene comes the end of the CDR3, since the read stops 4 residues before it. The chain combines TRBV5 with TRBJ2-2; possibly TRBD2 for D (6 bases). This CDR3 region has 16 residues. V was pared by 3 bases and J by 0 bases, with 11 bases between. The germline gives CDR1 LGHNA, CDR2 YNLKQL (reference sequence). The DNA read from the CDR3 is TGTGCCAGCAGCCAGCCGGGACTTACAAACACCGGG. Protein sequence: CASSQPGLTNTG. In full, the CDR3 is CASSQPGLTNTGQLYF.

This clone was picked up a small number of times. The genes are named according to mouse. The CDR3: CASNPLQGAQDTQYF. CDR3 DNA (partial): TGTGCCAGCAACCCCTTACAGGGGGCCCAAGAC. The chain links TRBV19 to TRBJ2-5; 9 nucleotides match TRBD1. The read ends 4 residues early relative to the CDR3; the germline J gene fills the gap. This CDR3 has 15 residues. The germline CDR1 and CDR2 sequences are FNHDT and SITEND (reference sequence). Losses at the gene ends were 6 bases for V and 2 bases for J; bases not matched to a gene: 7.

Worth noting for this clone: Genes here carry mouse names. Partial CDR3 DNA: TGCACCTGCAGTGACCAGACTGGGGGGGCGCGGGCAGAA. Amino acid sequence: CTCSDQTGGARAE. The full CDR3 protein reads CTCSDQTGGARAETLYF. The chain is built from TRBV1 and TRBJ2-3; 12 bases map to TRBD2. The read ends 4 residues early relative to the CDR3; the germline J gene fills the gap. Looked up from germline, CDR1 is NSQYPW and CDR2 is LRSPGD (reference sequence). The CDR3 has 17 amino acids. With V trimmed by 4 bases and J by 3 bases, 8 bases remained unmatched.

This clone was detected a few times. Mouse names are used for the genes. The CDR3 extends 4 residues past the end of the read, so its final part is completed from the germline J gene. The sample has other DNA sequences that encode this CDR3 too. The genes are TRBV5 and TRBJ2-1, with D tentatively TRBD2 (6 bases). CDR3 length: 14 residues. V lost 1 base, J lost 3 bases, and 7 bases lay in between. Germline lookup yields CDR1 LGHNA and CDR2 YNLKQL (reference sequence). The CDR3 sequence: CASSQGTVYAEQFF. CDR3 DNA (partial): TGTGCCAGCAGCCAAGGGACTGTCTATGCT.

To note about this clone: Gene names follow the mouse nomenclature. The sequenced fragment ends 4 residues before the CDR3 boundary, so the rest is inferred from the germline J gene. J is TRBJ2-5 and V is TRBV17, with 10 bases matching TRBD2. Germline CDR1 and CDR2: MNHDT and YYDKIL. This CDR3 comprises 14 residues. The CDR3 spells CASSPGTGEDTQYF. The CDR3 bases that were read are TGTGCTAGCAGTCCCGGGACTGGGGAAGAC.

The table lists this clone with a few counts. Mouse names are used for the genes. The sequenced part of the CDR3 DNA is TGCACCTGCAGTGCAGCAGGTCCTAATTCCTATAATTCGCCC. Residues: CTCSAAGPNSYNSP. The CDR3 in its entirety is CTCSAAGPNSYNSPLYF. This sequence joins TRBV1 and TRBJ1-6; no clear D. Read coverage stops 3 residues before the CDR3 terminus; the germline J gene supplies the remainder. TRBJ1-6 is identified as an open reading frame with a role that is uncertain. The CDR3 is made up of 17 amino acids. Germline values: CDR1 NSQYPW, CDR2 LRSPGD (reference sequence). V shed 1 base and J shed 0 bases, with 10 bases lying between them.

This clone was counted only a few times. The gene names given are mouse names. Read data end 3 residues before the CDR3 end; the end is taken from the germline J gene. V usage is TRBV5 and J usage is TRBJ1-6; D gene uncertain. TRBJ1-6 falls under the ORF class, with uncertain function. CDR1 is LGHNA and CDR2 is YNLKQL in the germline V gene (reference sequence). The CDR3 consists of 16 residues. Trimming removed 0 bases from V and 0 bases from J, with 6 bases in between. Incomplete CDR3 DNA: TGTGCCAGCAGCCAAGATACAGATTCCTATAATTCGCCC. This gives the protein CASSQDTDSYNSP. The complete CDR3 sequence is CASSQDTDSYNSPLYF.

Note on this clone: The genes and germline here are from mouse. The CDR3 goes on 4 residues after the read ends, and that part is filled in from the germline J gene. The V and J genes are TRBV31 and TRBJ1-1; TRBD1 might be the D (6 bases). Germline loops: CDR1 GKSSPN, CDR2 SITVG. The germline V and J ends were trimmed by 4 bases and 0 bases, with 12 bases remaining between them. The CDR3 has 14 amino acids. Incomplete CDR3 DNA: TGTGCCTGGATCCCGGGACAATCAAACACA. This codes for CAWIPGQSNT. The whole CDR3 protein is CAWIPGQSNTEVFF. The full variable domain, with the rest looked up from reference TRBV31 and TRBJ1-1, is AQTIHQWPVAEIKAVGSPLSLGCTIKGKSSPNLYWYWQATGGTLQQLFYSITVGQVESVVQLNLSASRPKDDQFILSTEKLLLSHSGFYLCAWIPGQSNTEVFFGKGTRLTVV.

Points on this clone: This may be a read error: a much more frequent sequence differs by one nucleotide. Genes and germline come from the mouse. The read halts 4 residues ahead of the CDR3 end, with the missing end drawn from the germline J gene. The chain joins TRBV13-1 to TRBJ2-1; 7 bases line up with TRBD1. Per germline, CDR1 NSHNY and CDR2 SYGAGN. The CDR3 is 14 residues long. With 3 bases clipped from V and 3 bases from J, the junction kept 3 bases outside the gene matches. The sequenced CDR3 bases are TGTGCCAGCAGTGGGGGACAGATCTATGCT. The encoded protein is CASSGGQIYA. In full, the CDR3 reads CASSGGQIYAEQFF.

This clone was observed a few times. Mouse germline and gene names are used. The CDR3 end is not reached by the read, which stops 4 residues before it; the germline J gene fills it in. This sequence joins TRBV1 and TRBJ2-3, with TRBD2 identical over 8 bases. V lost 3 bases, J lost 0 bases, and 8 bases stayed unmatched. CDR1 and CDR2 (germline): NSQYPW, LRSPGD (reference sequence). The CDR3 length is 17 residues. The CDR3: CTCSALPGGTSAETLYF. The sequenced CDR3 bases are TGCACCTGCAGTGCTCTCCCTGGGGGGACTAGTGCAGAA. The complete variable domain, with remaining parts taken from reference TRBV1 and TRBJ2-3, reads VTLLEQNPRWRLVPRGQAVNLRCILKNSQYPWMSWYQQDLQKQLQWLFTLRSPGDKEVKSLPGADYLATRVTDTELRLQVANMSQGRTLYCTCSALPGGTSAETLYFGSGTRLTVL.

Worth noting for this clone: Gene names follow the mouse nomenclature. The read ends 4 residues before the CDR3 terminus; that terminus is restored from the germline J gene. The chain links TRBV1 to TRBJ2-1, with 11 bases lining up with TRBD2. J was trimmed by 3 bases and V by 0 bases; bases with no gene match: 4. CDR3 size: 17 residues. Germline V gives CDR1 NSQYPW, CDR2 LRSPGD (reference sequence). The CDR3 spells CTCSAEGLGALYAEQFF. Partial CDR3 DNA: TGCACCTGCAGTGCAGAGGGACTGGGGGCCCTCTATGCT. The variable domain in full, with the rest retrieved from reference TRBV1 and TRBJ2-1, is VTLLEQNPRWRLVPRGQAVNLRCILKNSQYPWMSWYQQDLQKQLQWLFTLRSPGDKEVKSLPGADYLATRVTDTELRLQVANMSQGRTLYCTCSAEGLGALYAEQFFGPGTRLTVL.

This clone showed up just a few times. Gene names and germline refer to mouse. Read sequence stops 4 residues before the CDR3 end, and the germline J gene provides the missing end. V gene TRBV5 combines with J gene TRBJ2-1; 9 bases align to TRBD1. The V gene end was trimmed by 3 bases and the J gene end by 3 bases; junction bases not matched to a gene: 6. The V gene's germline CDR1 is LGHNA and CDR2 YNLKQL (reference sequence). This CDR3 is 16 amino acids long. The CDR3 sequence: CASSQETGGGYAEQFF. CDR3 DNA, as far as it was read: TGTGCCAGCAGCCAGGAAACAGGGGGCGGCTATGCT.

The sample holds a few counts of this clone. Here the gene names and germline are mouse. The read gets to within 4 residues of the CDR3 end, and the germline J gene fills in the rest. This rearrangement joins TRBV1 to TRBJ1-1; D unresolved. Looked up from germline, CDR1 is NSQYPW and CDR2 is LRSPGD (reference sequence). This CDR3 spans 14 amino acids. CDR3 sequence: CTCSAEQTQTEVFF. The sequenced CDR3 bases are TGCACCTGCAGTGCAGAACAGACGCAGACA.

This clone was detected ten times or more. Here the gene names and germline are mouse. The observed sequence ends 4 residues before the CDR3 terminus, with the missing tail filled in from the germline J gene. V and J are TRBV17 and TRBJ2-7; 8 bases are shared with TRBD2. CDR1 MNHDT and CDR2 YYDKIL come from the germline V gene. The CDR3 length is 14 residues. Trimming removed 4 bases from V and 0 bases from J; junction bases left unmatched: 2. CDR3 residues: CASSNWGSSYEQYF. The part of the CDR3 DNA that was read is TGTGCTAGCAGTAACTGGGGGAGCTCCTAT.

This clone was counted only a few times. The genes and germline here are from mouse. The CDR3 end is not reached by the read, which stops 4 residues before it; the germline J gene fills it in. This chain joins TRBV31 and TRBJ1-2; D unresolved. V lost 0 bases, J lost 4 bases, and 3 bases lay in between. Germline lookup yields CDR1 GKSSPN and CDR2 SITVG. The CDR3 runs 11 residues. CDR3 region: CAWSLASDYTF. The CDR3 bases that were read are TGTGCCTGGAGTCTGGCCTCC.

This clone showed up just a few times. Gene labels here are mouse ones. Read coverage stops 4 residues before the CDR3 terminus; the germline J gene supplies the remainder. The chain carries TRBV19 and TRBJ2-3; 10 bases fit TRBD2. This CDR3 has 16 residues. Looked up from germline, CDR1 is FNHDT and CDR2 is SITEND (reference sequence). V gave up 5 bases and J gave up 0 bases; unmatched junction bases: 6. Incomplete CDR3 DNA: TGTGCCAGCAGACCGGGACTGGGGATTAGTGCAGAA. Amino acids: CASRPGLGISAE. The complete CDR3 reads CASRPGLGISAETLYF.